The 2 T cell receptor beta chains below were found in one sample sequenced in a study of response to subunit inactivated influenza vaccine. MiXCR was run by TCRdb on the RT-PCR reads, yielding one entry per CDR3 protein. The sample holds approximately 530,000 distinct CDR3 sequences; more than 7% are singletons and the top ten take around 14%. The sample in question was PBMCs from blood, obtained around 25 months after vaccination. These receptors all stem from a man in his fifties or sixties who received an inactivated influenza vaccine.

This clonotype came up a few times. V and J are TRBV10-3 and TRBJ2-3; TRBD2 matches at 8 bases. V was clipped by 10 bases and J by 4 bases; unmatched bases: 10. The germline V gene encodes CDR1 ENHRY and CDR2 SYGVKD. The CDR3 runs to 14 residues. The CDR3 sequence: CATWVGGGADTQYF. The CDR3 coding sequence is TGTGCCACCTGGGTCGGGGGGGGCGCAGATACGCAGTATTTT.

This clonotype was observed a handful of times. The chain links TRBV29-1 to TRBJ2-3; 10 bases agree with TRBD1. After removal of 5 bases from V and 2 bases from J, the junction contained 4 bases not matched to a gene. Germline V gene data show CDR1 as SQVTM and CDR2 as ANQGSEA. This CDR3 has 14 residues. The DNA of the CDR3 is TGCAGCGTTTCGGGACAGGGGTCCACAGATACGCAGTATTTT. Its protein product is CSVSGQGSTDTQYF.